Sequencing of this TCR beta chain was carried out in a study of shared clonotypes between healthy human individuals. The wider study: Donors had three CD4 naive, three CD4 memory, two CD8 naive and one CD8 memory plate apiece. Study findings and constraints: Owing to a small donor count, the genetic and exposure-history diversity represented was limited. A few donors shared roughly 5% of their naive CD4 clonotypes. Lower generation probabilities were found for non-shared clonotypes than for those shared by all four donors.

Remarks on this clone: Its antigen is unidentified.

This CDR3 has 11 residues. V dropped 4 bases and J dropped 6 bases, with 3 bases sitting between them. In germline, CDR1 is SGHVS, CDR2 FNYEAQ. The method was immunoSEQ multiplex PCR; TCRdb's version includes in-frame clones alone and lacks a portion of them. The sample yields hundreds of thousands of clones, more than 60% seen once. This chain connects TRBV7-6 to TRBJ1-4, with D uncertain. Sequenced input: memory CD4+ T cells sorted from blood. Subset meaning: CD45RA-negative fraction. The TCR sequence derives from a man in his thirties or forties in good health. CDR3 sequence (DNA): TGTGCCAGCAGCTCGTATGAAAAACTGTTTTTT. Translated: CASSSYEKLFF.